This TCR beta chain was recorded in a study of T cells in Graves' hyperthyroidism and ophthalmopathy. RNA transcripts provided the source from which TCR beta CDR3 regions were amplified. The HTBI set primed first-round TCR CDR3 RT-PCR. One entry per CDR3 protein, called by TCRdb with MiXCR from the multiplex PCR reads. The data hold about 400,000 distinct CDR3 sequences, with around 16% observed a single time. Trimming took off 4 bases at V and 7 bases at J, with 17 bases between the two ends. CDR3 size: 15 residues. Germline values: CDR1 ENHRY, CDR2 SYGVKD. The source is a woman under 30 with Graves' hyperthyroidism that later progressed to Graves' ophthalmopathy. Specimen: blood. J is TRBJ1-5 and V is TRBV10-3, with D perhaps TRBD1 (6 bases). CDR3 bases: TGTGCCATCAGTGGGGTCGGGGGGCCAGGACAGCCCCAGCATTTT. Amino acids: CAISGVGGPGQPQHF.